Only one count was recorded for the clone carrying this TCR beta chain. The sample belongs to a study of blood T cell repertoires in COVID-19. Study context: Donors in the United States, Italy and Spain gave samples during acute or convalescent COVID-19. In each case, the material was cDNA or gDNA derived from T cells, B-cell-depleted T cells, or PBMCs.

Losses at the gene ends were 6 bases for V and 0 bases for J; bases not matched to a gene: 7. The CDR3 length is 16 residues. Germline V gives CDR1 LNHDA, CDR2 SQIVND (reference sequence). Per the authors' pipeline: Amplification from reference gene primers served as the basis for estimated nucleated cell counts. Sequenced by immunoSEQ multiplex PCR; TCRdb stores in-frame clones only, minus some. Clonal size and the V and J genes are those of that table, whereas D and trimming came from the DNA. This table has around 40,000 clones, about 87% appearing once. Patients in Seattle were enrolled during active infection, then followed longitudinally.

The sample taken for sequencing was peripheral blood. This TCR came from a man between 40 and 49 years old with COVID-19, enrolled during active disease. V and J are TRBV19 and TRBJ1-1; 10 nucleotides match TRBD1. The CDR3 loop is CASRNRDRGLNTEAFF. The CDR3 DNA reads as TGTGCCAGTAGAAACCGGGACAGGGGACTGAACACTGAAGCTTTCTTT. Complete variable domain (other parts from reference TRBV19 and TRBJ1-1): DGGITQSPKYLFRKEGQNVTLSCEQNLNHDAMYWYRQDPGQGLRLIYYSQIVNDFQKGDIAEGYSVSREKKESFPLTVTSAQKNPTAFYLCASRNRDRGLNTEAFFGQGTRLTVV.